This TCR beta chain was captured by sequencing in a study of CD8 T cells in Susac syndrome. With random hexamers, roughly 0.45 to 1 ug RNA was reverse transcribed. TCRdb processed the immunoSEQ multiplex PCR reads anew with MiXCR; each CDR3 protein has one entry. Among under 200,000 distinct CDR3 sequences, about 93% were seen once, and the ten largest hold over 0.12%. V lost 5 bases and J 3 bases, leaving 14 bases between the germline ends. CDR3 size: 15 residues. The germline gives CDR1 SEHNR, CDR2 FQNEAQ (reference sequence). The V gene is TRBV7-9, the J gene TRBJ2-1, with D uncertain. Input material: CD4+ T cells from PBMCs. The sequence derives from a human donor in good health. The CDR3 region has the DNA TGTGCCAGCAGCCCCGCACGAGTCGGCTACAATGAGCAGTTCTTC. The encoded protein is CASSPARVGYNEQFF. Filled out from reference TRBV7-9 and TRBJ2-1, the complete variable domain reads DTGVSQNPRHKITKRGQNVTFRCDPISEHNRLYWYRQTLGQGPEFLTYFQNEAQLEKSRLLSDRFSAERPKGSFSTLEIQRTEQGDSAMYLCASSPARVGYNEQFFGPGTRLTVL.